The entry that follows covers one T cell receptor beta chain sequence. Its matching antigen is unknown. Germline trimming cut 6 bases from V and 4 bases from J; bases unmatched to any gene: 8. There are 15 residues in the CDR3. The germline V gene encodes CDR1 SGHTA and CDR2 FQGTGA. No patient had received any treatment before thyroid surgery. This entry comes from a study of metastatic and nonmetastatic thyroid tumors. Notes on the study in general: Within blood and tumor, benign nodules reportedly had significantly lower TCR beta diversity than malignant thyroid tumors did.

With MiXCR, TCRdb called clones anew from the PCR reads. Found here are 15,000 to 25,000 clones, more than 20% of them singletons; the top ten hold 3% to 4%. The sample was blood. This rearrangement joins TRBV7-3 to TRBJ2-2; 7 bases agree with TRBD1. The clonotype was recovered from a male donor with papillary thyroid cancer or a benign thyroid nodule (not recorded which). Some clones in this sample may be carry-over from other donors' samples. The DNA of the CDR3 is TGTGCCAGCAGACTAGACAGGGTTGGCACCGGGGAGCTGTTTTTT. Translating it yields CASRLDRVGTGELFF.